This T cell receptor beta chain was sequenced in a study of shared clonotypes between healthy human individuals. Study overall: Donor composition was a couple of women and three men, aged 18 to 49. General observations from the study: Clonotypes that were shared across a handful of donors made up approximately 5% of naive CD4 clonotypes.

Trimming stripped 5 bases from V and 2 bases from J, with 12 bases between. CDR3 size: 14 residues. Germline V gives CDR1 SGHAT, CDR2 FQNNGV. On this clone: Its target is not known.

Donors had no recently reported acute infections or vaccinations and were HIV-negative. The study separated CD4+ cells into CD45RA+ naive and CD45RA-negative memory subsets. The assay was immunoSEQ multiplex PCR, and TCRdb's table has in-frame clones only and misses some. Of approximately 340,000 clones in the sample, about 70% were seen once. The receptor comes from a man in his thirties or forties in good health. What was sequenced was memory CD4+ T cells sorted from blood. Subset of the sample: CD45RA-negative fraction. The gene calls are TRBV11-2 and TRBJ1-2; D might be TRBD1 (5 bases). CDR3 sequence (DNA): TGTGCCAGCAGCCCCCTGGGGCCCAACTATGGCTACACCTTC. Its protein is CASSPLGPNYGYTF.